Below are 30 T cell receptor beta chains sequenced from a single sample in a study of T cells expressing NK-cell markers. TCRdb re-called the 5' RACE reads and gives one entry per CDR3 protein, without DNA. This table holds 350,000 to 400,000 distinct CDR3 sequences. The sample taken for sequencing was blood T cells: a sorted CD56 or NKG2C T cell subset, CD4+ or CD8+ T cells, or bulk PBMC T cells (not recorded which). These receptors all stem from a woman aged 45 to 65 in good health.

Here the CDR3 reads CASSPGQGGTGELFF. This chain connects TRBV5-6 to TRBJ2-2; TCRdb selects TRBD1, and the lack of DNA leaves this call unchecked. Germline CDR1 is SGHDT and CDR2 is YYEEEE. There are 15 residues in the CDR3.

This chain links TRBV12-3 or TRBV12-4 with TRBJ2-4. This CDR3 is 13 amino acids long. The CDR3 loop reads CASSLIGQSIQYF.

The chain employs TRBV5-6 and TRBJ2-3; TCRdb outputs TRBD1, but without DNA this stays unchecked. The CDR3 spans 16 residues. CDR1 is SGHDT, CDR2 YYEEEE, per germline. The CDR3 region is CASSPNPGASTDTQYF.

The chain recombines TRBV6-1 with TRBJ1-1. Per germline, CDR1 MNHNS and CDR2 SASEGT. The CDR3 covers 12 residues. Here the CDR3 reads CASCSTATEAFF.

This chain joins TRBV20-1 and TRBJ1-1; TCRdb picks TRBD1, but there is no DNA to check that call. The germline V gene has CDR1 DFQATT and CDR2 SNEGSKA (reference sequence). The CDR3 covers 13 residues. The CDR3 region is CSADTGKPTEAFF.

J is TRBJ2-7 and V is TRBV10-3; TCRdb names TRBD1, which stays unverified in the absence of DNA. In germline, CDR1 is ENHRY, CDR2 SYGVKD. The CDR3 contains 14 residues. CDR3 protein: CAIRPSTGSHEQYF.

V gene TRBV11-2 combines with J gene TRBJ2-2. This CDR3 comprises 13 residues. Germline CDR1 and CDR2: SGHAT and FQNNGV. The CDR3 sequence is CASSSLWTGELFF. The full variable domain, rest sourced from reference TRBV11-2 and TRBJ2-2, is EAGVAQSPRYKIIEKRQSVAFWCNPISGHATLYWYQQILGQGPKLLIQFQNNGVVDDSQLPKDRFSAERLKGVDSTLKIQPAKLEDSAVYLCASSSLWTGELFFGEGSRLTVL.

The rearrangement uses TRBV5-1 and TRBJ2-1. The CDR3 consists of 16 residues. Germline CDR1 and CDR2: SGHRS and YFSETQ. CDR3 sequence reads: CASSLASRKPSNEQFF.

The chain links TRBV5-1 to TRBJ2-2; TCRdb proposes TRBD1, but this gene call is untestable without DNA. Germline V gives CDR1 SGHRS, CDR2 YFSETQ. The CDR3 length is 15 residues. The CDR3: CASSLRQGTAGELFF.

The V call is TRBV24-1, the J call TRBJ2-5; as DNA is missing, the TRBD1 call by TCRdb cannot be tested. Looked up from germline, CDR1 is KGHDR and CDR2 is SFDVKD. The CDR3 runs 15 residues. This CDR3 reads CATSDTGQGRQTQYF.

The gene calls are TRBV4-1 and TRBJ2-1. This CDR3 contains 14 residues. CDR1 is MGHRA and CDR2 is YSYEKL in the germline V gene. This chain's CDR3 is CASSHPDHANEQFF.

The chain joins TRBV4-1 to TRBJ2-7. This CDR3 has 15 amino acids. CDR1 and CDR2 from the germline V gene are MGHRA and YSYEKL. CDR3 amino acids: CASSQDRSRSYEQYF.

V is TRBV6-6 and J is TRBJ1-5. CDR1 is MNHNY and CDR2 is SVGAGI in the germline V gene (reference sequence). There are 14 residues in the CDR3. CDR3 in amino acids: CASRAGSFDQPQHF.

The rearrangement uses TRBV6-2 or TRBV6-3 and TRBJ2-1. The CDR3 length is 16 residues. Looked up from germline, CDR1 is MNHEY and CDR2 is SVGEGT. This chain's CDR3 is CASSRRRVGSHNEQFF.

Here the CDR3 reads CASSLPGQQSSGANVLTF. The V gene is TRBV5-1, the J gene TRBJ2-6; TCRdb calls TRBD1, which cannot be checked without DNA. This CDR3 comprises 18 residues. CDR1 and CDR2 (germline): SGHRS, YFSETQ.

The chain joins TRBV7-6 to TRBJ2-1; TCRdb calls TRBD2, which cannot be checked without DNA. This CDR3 has 15 amino acids. Germline assignment: CDR1 SGHVS and CDR2 FNYEAQ. CDR3 sequence: CASSSVLGVLNEQFF. The full variable domain, in which reference TRBV7-6 and TRBJ2-1 provide the parts outside the CDR3, is GAGVSQSPRYKVTKRGQDVALRCDPISGHVSLYWYRQALGQGPEFLTYFNYEAQQDKSGLPNDRFSAERPEGSISTLTIQRTEQRDSAMYRCASSSVLGVLNEQFFGPGTRLTVL.

The chain employs TRBV7-2 and TRBJ1-2; the D call of TRBD1 rests on TCRdb alone, since no DNA is present to check it. The germline gives CDR1 SGHTA, CDR2 FQGNSA. The CDR3 totals 17 residues. This chain's CDR3 is CASSLDGTGGFDYGYTF.

V gene TRBV14 combines with J gene TRBJ2-5. The CDR3 has 13 residues. Germline CDR1 is SGHDN and CDR2 is FVKESK. CDR3 protein: CASSQEYQETQYF.

The CDR3 protein is CSARDLGLHTEAFF. The rearrangement links TRBV20-1 to TRBJ1-1. Germline CDR1 DFQATT, CDR2 SNEGSKA (reference sequence). CDR3 size: 14 residues.

This chain joins TRBV6-5 and TRBJ1-5. Germline loops: CDR1 MNHEY, CDR2 SVGAGI. The CDR3 length is 13 residues. CDR3 loop: CASSMDRNQPQHF.

V gene TRBV12-3 or TRBV12-4 combines with J gene TRBJ2-5; TCRdb indicates TRBD1, and absent DNA this call remains unverified. This CDR3 has 13 residues. CDR3 sequence: CASSFPQAETQYF.

This rearrangement joins TRBV6-7 to TRBJ1-5. TRBV6-7 is flagged as an ORF with uncertain function. This CDR3 has 18 residues. The CDR3 region is CASREGEDAGWLNQPQHF.

The chain employs TRBV11-2 and TRBJ2-3; TCRdb's D call, TRBD1, is unchecked because there is no DNA. The length of the CDR3 is 15 residues. In germline, CDR1 is SGHAT, CDR2 FQNNGV. CDR3: CASSDQDSSTDTQYF.

The chain uses TRBV21-1 and TRBJ2-2. TRBV21-1 is assigned pseudogene status. The CDR3 extends over 16 amino acids. This CDR3 reads CASSFHRALGTGELFF.

The rearrangement links TRBV6-5 to TRBJ1-5; TCRdb's D gene call, TRBD1, goes unchecked for lack of DNA. Looked up from germline, CDR1 is MNHEY and CDR2 is SVGAGI. This CDR3 comprises 21 residues. CDR3 sequence reads: CASSFPGQGAYICYSNQPQHF.

The V call is TRBV12-3 or TRBV12-4, the J call TRBJ2-1; TCRdb's D gene call, TRBD2, goes unchecked for lack of DNA. The CDR3 sequence is 17 residues long. The chain's CDR3 is CASASSKSGPRSDEQFF.

J is TRBJ2-1 and V is TRBV4-2; TCRdb outputs TRBD2, but without DNA this stays unchecked. The CDR3 is 16 amino acids. The V gene's germline CDR1 is LGHNA and CDR2 YNFKEQ. The CDR3 spells CASSQPLAGVFFEQFF.

The rearrangement joins TRBV7-2 to TRBJ2-1; TCRdb selects TRBD2, and the lack of DNA leaves this call unchecked. The germline CDR1 and CDR2 sequences are SGHTA and FQGNSA. This CDR3 has 16 residues. This chain's CDR3 is CASRSQRLAGGQEQFF.

This chain joins TRBV24-1 and TRBJ1-1; TCRdb's D call, TRBD1, is unchecked because there is no DNA. From germline, CDR1 is KGHDR and CDR2 SFDVKD. The CDR3 runs to 14 residues. CDR3 sequence: CATSDPGPNTEAFF.

The chain recombines TRBV20-1 with TRBJ1-6; there is no DNA to check the TCRdb D call of TRBD1. This CDR3 has 13 amino acids. Germline-derived CDR1 and CDR2 are DFQATT and SNEGSKA (reference sequence). Here the CDR3 reads CSARPWANSPLHF.